The 10 T cell receptor beta chains reported below all come from one sample, sequenced in a study of blood T cell repertoires in COVID-19. Method: immunoSEQ multiplex PCR; TCRdb's copy keeps in-frame clones and lacks some. The table has 400,000 to 450,000 clones, more than 80% seen once. Sequencing was performed on PBMCs or T cells enriched from blood (not recorded which). All receptors derive from a man aged 30 to 39 who had recovered from COVID-19.

V and J are TRBV7-2 and TRBJ2-2, with D tentatively TRBD2 (5 bases). The CDR3 consists of 14 residues. Germline-derived CDR1 and CDR2 are SGHTA and FQGNSA. V was cut by 5 bases and J by 4 bases, with 11 bases left in between. CDR3 sequence reads: CASSEGVPTGELFF. The CDR3 nucleotides read TGTGCCAGCAGCGAGGGAGTACCCACCGGGGAGCTGTTTTTT.

Details on this clone: Its ends do not fully match the called genes, so a read error is possible. This chain connects TRBV3-1 (or the pseudogene TRBV3-2) to TRBJ1-3; D perhaps matches TRBD1 (5 bases). The CDR3 is 10 amino acids. Per the germline V gene, CDR1 is LGHDT and CDR2 is YNNKEL (reference sequence). The CDR3 DNA reads TGTGCCAGCACAGGGCAGTCTAGGGTTTTT. It encodes CASTGQSRVF.

The chain is built from TRBV11-2 and TRBJ1-5, with 7 bases fitting TRBD1. The J segment lost 5 bases and the V segment lost 5 bases, leaving 9 bases of the junction unmatched. This CDR3 has 15 amino acids. Germline CDR1 and CDR2: SGHAT and FQNNGV. CDR3 region: CASSGGTGVDQPQHF. CDR3 sequence (DNA): TGTGCCAGCAGCGGAGGTACAGGGGTGGATCAGCCCCAGCATTTT.

This rearrangement joins TRBV6-1 to TRBJ1-5; D may be TRBD1 (6 bases). Germline CDR1 reads MNHNS; CDR2 reads SASEGT. Trimming removed 4 bases from V and 0 bases from J, with 13 bases in between. The CDR3 runs to 16 residues. The DNA of the CDR3 is TGTGCCAGCAGTGCCGGGACAACCTATAGCAATCAGCCCCAGCATTTT. Protein sequence: CASSAGTTYSNQPQHF.

The table lists this clone with a count of one. The chain couples TRBV4-1 to TRBJ2-1; D is perhaps TRBD2 (6 bases). The CDR3 has 16 amino acids. V dropped 1 base and J dropped 0 bases, with 10 bases sitting between them. Germline V gene sequence: CDR1 MGHRA, CDR2 YSYEKL. The CDR3 nucleotides read TGCGCCAGCAGCCAAGCCGGGACTGACTCCTACAATGAGCAGTTCTTC. Translation gives CASSQAGTDSYNEQFF.

This rearrangement joins TRBV9 to TRBJ1-5; TRBD1 might be the D (6 bases). Trimming pared 3 bases from V and 5 bases from J, leaving 21 bases between. The CDR3 is 17 residues long. Germline CDR1 reads SGDLS; CDR2 reads YYNGEE. The CDR3 loop reads CASSALPVDRTDQPQHF. In DNA, the CDR3 is TGTGCCAGCAGCGCATTGCCCGTAGACAGGACAGATCAGCCCCAGCATTTT.

The chain combines TRBV28 with TRBJ1-2, with 7 bases that match TRBD1. V gave up 4 bases and J gave up 6 bases; unmatched junction bases: 11. In germline, CDR1 is MDHEN, CDR2 SYDVKM. The CDR3 runs 15 residues. In DNA, the CDR3 is TGTGCCAGCAGTTCCCTCGGTCGACAGGGTGATGGCTACACCTTC. This codes for CASSSLGRQGDGYTF.

The rearrangement joins TRBV7-8 to TRBJ2-7; tentative D call: TRBD2 (5 bases). In germline, CDR1 is SGHVS, CDR2 FQNEAQ. The CDR3 loop spans 13 amino acids. The germline V and J ends were trimmed by 3 bases and 7 bases, with 13 bases remaining between them. The CDR3 nucleotides read TGTGCCAGCAGCTTGCTAGTTGGCGGGGAGCAGTACTTC. It encodes CASSLLVGGEQYF. The entire variable domain, with the rest obtained from reference TRBV7-8 and TRBJ2-7, is as follows: GAGVSQSPRYKVAKRGQDVALRCDPISGHVSLFWYQQALGQGPEFLTYFQNEAQLDKSGLPSDRFFAERPEGSVSTLKIQRTQQEDSAVYLCASSLLVGGEQYFGPGTRLTVT.

The V and J genes are TRBV2 and TRBJ1-6; tentatively, D is TRBD1 (6 bases). V shed 4 bases and J shed 6 bases, with 13 bases lying between them. This CDR3 comprises 15 residues. The germline gives CDR1 SNHLY, CDR2 FYNNEI. In nucleotides, the CDR3 is TGTGCCAGCAGTGGGTCGGGGGGGCGTAATTCACCCCTCCACTTT. Translation: CASSGSGGRNSPLHF.

This clone was recorded once. The J gene is TRBJ2-7, the V gene TRBV29-1, with D uncertain. V lost 4 bases and J lost 2, with 6 bases in between. Germline CDR1 and CDR2: SQVTM and ANQGSEA. The CDR3 length is 11 residues. CDR3 sequence: CSVGVTYEQYF. CDR3 sequence (DNA): TGCAGCGTTGGAGTAACCTACGAGCAGTACTTC.